This record concerns one T cell receptor (beta chain) sequence. The junction differs from germline at one of its ends, possibly a read error. This sample was included in a study of T-cell reconstitution after alpha-beta-depleted transplantation in children. The CDR3 spans 14 residues. Per the germline V gene, CDR1 is SQVTM and CDR2 is ANQGSEA. During its preparation, the TCRbeta library received unique molecular identifiers. TCRdb independently ran MiXCR on the PCR reads; one entry per CDR3 protein. Of approximately 420,000 distinct CDR3 sequences in the sample, roughly a tenth are singletons; the top ten hold about 5%.

The chain joins TRBV29-1 to TRBJ1-1, with 10 positions matching TRBD1. The specimen comprised PBMCs from the stem cell graft donor, sampled from the stem cell graft. The sequence was obtained from a human donor who donated a stem cell graft to a child with acute myeloid leukemia. The DNA for the CDR3 is TGCAGCGTTACGAGACAGGGGGCCGGGACTGACGCTTTCTTT. This codes for CSVTRQGAGTDAFF.